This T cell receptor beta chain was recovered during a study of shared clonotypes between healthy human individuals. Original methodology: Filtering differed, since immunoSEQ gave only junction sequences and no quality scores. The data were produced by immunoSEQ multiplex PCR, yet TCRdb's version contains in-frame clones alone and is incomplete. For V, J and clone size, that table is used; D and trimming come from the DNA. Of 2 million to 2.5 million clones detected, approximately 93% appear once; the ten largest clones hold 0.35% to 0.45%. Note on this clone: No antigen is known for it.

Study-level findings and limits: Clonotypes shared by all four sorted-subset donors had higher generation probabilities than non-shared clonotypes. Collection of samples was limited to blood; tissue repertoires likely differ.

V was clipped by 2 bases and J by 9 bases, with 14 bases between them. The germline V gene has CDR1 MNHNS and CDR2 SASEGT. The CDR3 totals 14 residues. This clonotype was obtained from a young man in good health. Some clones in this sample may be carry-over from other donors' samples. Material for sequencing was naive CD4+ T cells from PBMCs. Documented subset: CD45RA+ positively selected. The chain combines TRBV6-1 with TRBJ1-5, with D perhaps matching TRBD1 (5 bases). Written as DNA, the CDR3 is TGTGCCAGCAGTGAAACGTCCGCAGGGATGCCCCAGCATTTT. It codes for CASSETSAGMPQHF.